Listed below are T cell receptor beta chains from one sample, sequenced in a study of blood T cell repertoires in COVID-19. Clones were read by immunoSEQ multiplex PCR, and TCRdb kept only the in-frame ones, dropping some. The sample shows some 200,000 clones, 75% to 90% of them seen only once. Specimen: PBMCs or T cells enriched from blood (not recorded which). These receptor sequences come from a young woman in a cohort exposed to, infected with or recovered from COVID-19 (not recorded which). CDR3s include the opening cysteine and the closing phenylalanine or tryptophan. Each record gives: clone size, J gene, D gene, V gene, CDR3 DNA, CDR3 protein. A D gene is named only where the DNA matches it firmly. A row's size may be missing; if present it is once, few, many or a size class.

>-|TRBJ1-2|TRBD1|TRBV6-5
TGTGCCAGCAGTTCGCCGGGGACAGCTAACTATGGCTACACCTTC
CASSSPGTANYGYTF
>few|TRBJ2-7|TRBD1|TRBV7-9
TGTGCCAGCAGCTCAACGGGACAGGGCCCCTACGAGCAGTACTTC
CASSSTGQGPYEQYF
>-|TRBJ1-1|TRBD1|TRBV7-6
TGTGCCAGCAGCTTATCCGGGACAGGGGGCACTGAAGCTTTCTTT
CASSLSGTGGTEAFF
>-|TRBJ2-3|TRBD2|TRBV18
TGTGCCAGCTCACGCCAATCTAGCGGGAGAGGGTTGGGCACAGATACGCAGTATTTT
CASSRQSSGRGLGTDTQYF
>-|TRBJ1-3|-|TRBV6-5
TGTGCCAGCAGTTGGGCGGGAGACTCTGGAAACACCATATATTTT
CASSWAGDSGNTIYF
>-|TRBJ1-1|TRBD1|TRBV2
TGTGCCAGCAGTGATTCGACCGACAGGGGGTACACTGAAGCTTTCTTT
CASSDSTDRGYTEAFF
>-|TRBJ2-2|TRBD1|TRBV11-3
TGTGCCAGCAGCCACGGGCAGGGGGCAACCGGGGAGCTGTTTTTT
CASSHGQGATGELFF
>-|TRBJ1-5|TRBD1|TRBV10-3
TGTGCCATCAGCCCGGGACAGGAGGTTAATCAGCCCCAGCATTTT
CAISPGQEVNQPQHF
>once|TRBJ1-2|TRBD1|TRBV5-4
TGTGCCAGCAGCCCTACAGGGGCGGATGGCTACACCTTC
CASSPTGADGYTF
>-|TRBJ2-7|TRBD1|TRBV3-1/TRBV3-2
TGTGCCAGCAGCCAGCAGGGGGCGTACGAGCAGTACTTC
CASSQQGAYEQYF
>-|TRBJ2-7|-|TRBV2
TGTGCCAGCAGTGGGAACGGCGGTCTCTACGAGCAGTACTTC
CASSGNGGLYEQYF
>-|TRBJ1-1|TRBD1|TRBV18
TGTGCCAGCTCCCACATACCGGGACAGGTCGCGGGGGACACTGAAGCTTTCTTT
CASSHIPGQVAGDTEAFF
>-|TRBJ1-3|TRBD1|TRBV28
TGTGCCAGCAGTCCCCCAGGGCAGGGGGTAGCCGGAAACACCATATATTTT
CASSPPGQGVAGNTIYF
>-|TRBJ2-1|-|TRBV6-5
TGTGCCAGCAGCGAGCATGAGCAGTTCTTC
CASSEHEQFF
>-|TRBJ2-6|TRBD1|TRBV10-3
TGTGCCATCAGTAACATGGACAGGGTCCCCTCTGGGGCCAACGTCCTGACTTTC
CAISNMDRVPSGANVLTF
>few|TRBJ1-6|TRBD1|TRBV27
TGTGCCAGCAGATTTACCGGGACAGGGGCCTACCTATTCTCCTATAATTCACCCCTCCACTTT
CASRFTGTGAYLFSYNSPLHF
>-|TRBJ1-3|-|TRBV7-3
TGTGCCAGCAACTACGGGAGAAACACCATATATTTT
CASNYGRNTIYF
>-|TRBJ1-2|TRBD1|TRBV4-1
TGCGCCAGCAGCCAGGGGACAGGGCTTAATAACTATGGCTACACCTTC
CASSQGTGLNNYGYTF
>once|TRBJ1-2|TRBD1|TRBV5-1
TGCGCCAGCAGCCCGGACAGGACTTATAACTATGGCTACACCTTC
CASSPDRTYNYGYTF
>-|TRBJ2-7|TRBD1|TRBV7-6
TGTGCCAGCAGCGCTGAGACAGGGCCCCACTACGAGCAGTACTTC
CASSAETGPHYEQYF
>-|TRBJ1-3|-|TRBV11-2
TGTGCCAGCAACTATATGGGGAGCTCTGGAAACACCATATATTTT
CASNYMGSSGNTIYF
>-|TRBJ2-6|-|TRBV5-1
TGCGCCAGCAGCGAGGGCAGCTCTGGGGCCAACGTCCTGACTTTC
CASSEGSSGANVLTF
>-|TRBJ2-2|TRBD2|TRBV24-1
TGTGCCACCAGTGATTCTCGACTTCCGGGACTAGCGGGAGATGGCACCGGGGAGCTGTTTTTT
CATSDSRLPGLAGDGTGELFF
>-|TRBJ1-4|-|TRBV24-1
TGTGCCACCAGGCTAACAGCAACTAATGAAAAACTGTTTTTT
CATRLTATNEKLFF
>-|TRBJ1-1|-|TRBV30
TGTGCCTGGAGTGTAGGAGGGGACCGTATGAACACTGAAGCTTTCTTT
CAWSVGGDRMNTEAFF
>-|TRBJ2-1|TRBD1|TRBV24-1
TGTGCCACCAGTGTAAAGACAGGGGCAAATGGTGAGCAGTTCTTC
CATSVKTGANGEQFF
>-|TRBJ2-7|-|TRBV5-6
TGTGCCAGCAGCATACAGGGGGGAGGGAACGAGCAGTACTTC
CASSIQGGGNEQYF
>-|TRBJ1-2|TRBD1|TRBV5-1
TGCGCCAGCAGCCCCGACAGGGGGGTAAGCGGCTACACCTTC
CASSPDRGVSGYTF